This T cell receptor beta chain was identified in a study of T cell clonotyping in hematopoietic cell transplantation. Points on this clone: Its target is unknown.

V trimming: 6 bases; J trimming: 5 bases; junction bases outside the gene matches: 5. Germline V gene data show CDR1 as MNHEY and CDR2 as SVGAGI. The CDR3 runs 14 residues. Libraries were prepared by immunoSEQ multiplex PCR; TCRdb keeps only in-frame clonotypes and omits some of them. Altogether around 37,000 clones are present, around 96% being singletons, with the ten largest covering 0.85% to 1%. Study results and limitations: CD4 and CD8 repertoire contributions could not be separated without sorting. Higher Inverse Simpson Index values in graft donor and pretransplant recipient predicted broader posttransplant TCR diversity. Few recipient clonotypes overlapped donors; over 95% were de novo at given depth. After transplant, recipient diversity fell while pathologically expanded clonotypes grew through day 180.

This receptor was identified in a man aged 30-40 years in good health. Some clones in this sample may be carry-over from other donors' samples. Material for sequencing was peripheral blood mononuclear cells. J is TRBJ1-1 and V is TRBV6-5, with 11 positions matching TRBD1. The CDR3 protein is CASRLDRGHTEAFF. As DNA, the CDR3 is TGTGCCAGCAGACTGGACAGGGGGCATACTGAAGCTTTCTTT.